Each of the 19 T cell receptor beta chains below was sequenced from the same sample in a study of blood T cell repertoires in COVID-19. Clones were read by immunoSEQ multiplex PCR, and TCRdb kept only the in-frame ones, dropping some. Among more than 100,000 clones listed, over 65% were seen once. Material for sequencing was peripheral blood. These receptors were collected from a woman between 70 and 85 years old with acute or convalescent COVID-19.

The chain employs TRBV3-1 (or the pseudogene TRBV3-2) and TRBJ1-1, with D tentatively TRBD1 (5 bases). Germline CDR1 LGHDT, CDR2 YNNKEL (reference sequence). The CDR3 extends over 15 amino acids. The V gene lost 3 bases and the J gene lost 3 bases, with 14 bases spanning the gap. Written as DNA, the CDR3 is TGTGCCAGCAGCCAGGGGGGGATTTCGGACACTGAAGCTTTCTTT. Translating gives CASSQGGISDTEAFF.

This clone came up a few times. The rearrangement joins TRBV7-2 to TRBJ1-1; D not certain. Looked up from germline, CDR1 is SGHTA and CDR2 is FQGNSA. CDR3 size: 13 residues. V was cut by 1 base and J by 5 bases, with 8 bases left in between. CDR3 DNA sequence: TGTGCCAGCAGCTTAGGGTGGCAAACTGAAGCTTTCTTT. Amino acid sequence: CASSLGWQTEAFF.

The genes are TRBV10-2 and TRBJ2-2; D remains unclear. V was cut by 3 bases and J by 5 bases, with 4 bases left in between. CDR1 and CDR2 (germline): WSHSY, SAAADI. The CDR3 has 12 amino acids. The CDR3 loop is CASSDPTGELFF. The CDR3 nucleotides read TGCGCCAGCAGTGACCCAACCGGGGAGCTGTTTTTT.

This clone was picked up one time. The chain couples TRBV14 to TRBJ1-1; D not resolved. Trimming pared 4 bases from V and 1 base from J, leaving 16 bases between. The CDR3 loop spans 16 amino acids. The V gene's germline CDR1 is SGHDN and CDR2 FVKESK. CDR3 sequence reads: CASSPRTGAGNTEAFF. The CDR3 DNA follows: TGTGCCAGCAGCCCCCGGACGGGAGCCGGGAACACTGAAGCTTTCTTT.

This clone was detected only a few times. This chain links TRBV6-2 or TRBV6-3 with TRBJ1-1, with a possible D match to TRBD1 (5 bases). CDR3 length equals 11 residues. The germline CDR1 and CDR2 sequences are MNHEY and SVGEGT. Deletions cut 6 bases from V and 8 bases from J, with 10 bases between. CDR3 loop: CASSRRQEAFF. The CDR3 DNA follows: TGTGCCAGCAGCCGCAGACAGGAAGCTTTCTTT.

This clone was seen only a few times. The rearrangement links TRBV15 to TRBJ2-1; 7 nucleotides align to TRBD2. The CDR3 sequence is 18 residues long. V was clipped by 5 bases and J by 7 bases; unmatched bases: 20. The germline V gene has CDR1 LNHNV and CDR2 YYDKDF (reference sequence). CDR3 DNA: TGTGCCACCAGCGGACGCACGGGATGGCGGGGGATTAAGAATGAGCAGTTCTTC. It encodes CATSGRTGWRGIKNEQFF.

CDR3 DNA sequence: TGTGCCAGCAGCGTCAGCGGGGGGGCATCTGAGCAGTTCTTC. As protein: CASSVSGGASEQFF. The chain joins TRBV9 to TRBJ2-1, with 10 positions matching TRBD2. There are 14 residues in the CDR3. Trimming took 2 bases from V and 9 from J; bases not matched to a gene: 5. CDR1 and CDR2 (germline): SGDLS, YYNGEE.

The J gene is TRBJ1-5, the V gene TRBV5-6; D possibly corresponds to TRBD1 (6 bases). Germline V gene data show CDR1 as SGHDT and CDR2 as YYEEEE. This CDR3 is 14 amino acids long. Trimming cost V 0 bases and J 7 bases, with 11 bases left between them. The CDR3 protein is CASSLEGQDQPQHF. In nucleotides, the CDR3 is TGTGCCAGCAGCTTGGAGGGACAAGACCAGCCCCAGCATTTT. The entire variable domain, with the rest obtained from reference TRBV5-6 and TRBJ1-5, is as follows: DAGVTQSPTHLIKTRGQQVTLRCSPKSGHDTVSWYQQALGQGPQFIFQYYEEEERQRGNFPDRFSGHQFPNYSSELNVNALLLGDSALYLCASSLEGQDQPQHFGDGTRLSIL.

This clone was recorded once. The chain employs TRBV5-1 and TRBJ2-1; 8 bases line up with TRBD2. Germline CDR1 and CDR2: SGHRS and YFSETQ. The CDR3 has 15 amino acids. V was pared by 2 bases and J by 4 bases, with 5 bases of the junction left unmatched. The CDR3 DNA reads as TGCGCCAGCAGCTTAGCGGGGGAGGTTTACAATGAGCAGTTCTTC. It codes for CASSLAGEVYNEQFF.

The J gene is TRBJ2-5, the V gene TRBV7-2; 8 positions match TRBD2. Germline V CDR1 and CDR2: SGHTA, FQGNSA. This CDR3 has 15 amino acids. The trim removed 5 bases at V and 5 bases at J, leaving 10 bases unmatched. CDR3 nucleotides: TGTGCCAGCAGCCCTACGAGGACTAGCTGGGAGACCCAGTACTTC. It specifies CASSPTRTSWETQYF.

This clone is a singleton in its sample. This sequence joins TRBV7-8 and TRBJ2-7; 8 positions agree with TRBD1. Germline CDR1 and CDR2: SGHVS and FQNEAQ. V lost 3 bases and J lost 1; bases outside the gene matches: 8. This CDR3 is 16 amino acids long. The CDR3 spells CASSLRQGPSSYEQYF. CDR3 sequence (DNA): TGTGCCAGCAGCTTGAGACAGGGGCCATCTTCCTACGAGCAGTACTTC.

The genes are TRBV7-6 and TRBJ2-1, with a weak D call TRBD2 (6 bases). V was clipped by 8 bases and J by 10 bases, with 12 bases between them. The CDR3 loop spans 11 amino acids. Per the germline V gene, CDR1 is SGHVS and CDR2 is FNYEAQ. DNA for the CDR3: TGTGCCAGCGCTGGTAGCGGAGAGCAGTTCTTC. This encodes CASAGSGEQFF.

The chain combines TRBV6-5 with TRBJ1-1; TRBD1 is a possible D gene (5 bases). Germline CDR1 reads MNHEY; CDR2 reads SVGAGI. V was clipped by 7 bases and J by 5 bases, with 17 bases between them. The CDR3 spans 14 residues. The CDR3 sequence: CASIRSGQRTEAFF. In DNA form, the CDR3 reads TGTGCCAGCATTAGGTCCGGACAACGGACTGAAGCTTTCTTT.

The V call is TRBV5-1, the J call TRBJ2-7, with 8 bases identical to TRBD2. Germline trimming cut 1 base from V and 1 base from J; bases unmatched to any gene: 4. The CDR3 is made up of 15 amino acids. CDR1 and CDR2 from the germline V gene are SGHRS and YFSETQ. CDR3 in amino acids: CASSLSGGMSYEQYV. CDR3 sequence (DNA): TGCGCCAGCAGCTTGAGCGGGGGAATGTCCTACGAGCAGTACGTC.

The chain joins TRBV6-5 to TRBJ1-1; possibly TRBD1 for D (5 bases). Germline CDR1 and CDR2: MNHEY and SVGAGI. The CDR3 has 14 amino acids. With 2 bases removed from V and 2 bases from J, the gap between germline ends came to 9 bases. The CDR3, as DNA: TGTGCCAGCAGTTACGGGGCCACAAACACTGAAGCTTTCTTT. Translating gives CASSYGATNTEAFF.

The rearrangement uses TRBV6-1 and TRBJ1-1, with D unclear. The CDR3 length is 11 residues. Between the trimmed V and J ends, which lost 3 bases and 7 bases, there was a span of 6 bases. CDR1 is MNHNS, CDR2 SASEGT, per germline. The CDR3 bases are TGTGCCAGCAGTGACACACGTGAAGCTTTCTTT. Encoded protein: CASSDTREAFF.

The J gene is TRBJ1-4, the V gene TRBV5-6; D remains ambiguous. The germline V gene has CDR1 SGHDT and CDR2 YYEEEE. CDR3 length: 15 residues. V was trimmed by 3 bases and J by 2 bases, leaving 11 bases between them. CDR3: CASSSWSFTNEKLFF. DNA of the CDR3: TGTGCCAGCAGCTCTTGGAGTTTTACTAATGAAAAACTGTTTTTT.

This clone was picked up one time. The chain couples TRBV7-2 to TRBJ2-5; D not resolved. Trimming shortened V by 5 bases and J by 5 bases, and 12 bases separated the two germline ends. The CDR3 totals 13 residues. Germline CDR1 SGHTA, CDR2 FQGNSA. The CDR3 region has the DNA TGTGCCAGCAGCCCCCACCCCGGGGAGACCCAGTACTTC. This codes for CASSPHPGETQYF.

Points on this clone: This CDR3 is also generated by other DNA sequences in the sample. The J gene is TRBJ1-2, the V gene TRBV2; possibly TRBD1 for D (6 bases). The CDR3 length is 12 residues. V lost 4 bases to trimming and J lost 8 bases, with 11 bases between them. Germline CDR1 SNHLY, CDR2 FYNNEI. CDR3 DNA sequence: TGTGCCAGCAGTGGGCAGGGGTACGGCTACACCTTC. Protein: CASSGQGYGYTF.